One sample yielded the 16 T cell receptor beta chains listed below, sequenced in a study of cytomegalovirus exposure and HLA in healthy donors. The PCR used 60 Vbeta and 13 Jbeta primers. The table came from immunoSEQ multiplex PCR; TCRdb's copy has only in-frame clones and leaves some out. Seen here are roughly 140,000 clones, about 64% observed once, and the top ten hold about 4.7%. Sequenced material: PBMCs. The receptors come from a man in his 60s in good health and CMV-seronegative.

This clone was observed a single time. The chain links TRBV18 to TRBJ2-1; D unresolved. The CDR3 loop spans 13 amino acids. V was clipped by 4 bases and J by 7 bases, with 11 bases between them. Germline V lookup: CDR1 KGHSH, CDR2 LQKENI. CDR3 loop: CASSLSDLNEQFF. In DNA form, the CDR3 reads TGTGCCAGCTCACTGTCAGACTTGAATGAGCAGTTCTTC.

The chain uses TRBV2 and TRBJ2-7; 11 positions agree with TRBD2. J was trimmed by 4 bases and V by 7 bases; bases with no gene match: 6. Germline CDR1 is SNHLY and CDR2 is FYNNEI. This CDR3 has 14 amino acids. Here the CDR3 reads CASTYTSGSYEQYF. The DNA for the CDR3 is TGTGCCAGCACCTACACTAGCGGGAGTTACGAGCAGTACTTC.

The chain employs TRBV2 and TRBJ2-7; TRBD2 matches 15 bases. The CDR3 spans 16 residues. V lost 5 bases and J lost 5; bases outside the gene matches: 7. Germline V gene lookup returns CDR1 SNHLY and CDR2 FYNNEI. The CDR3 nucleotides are TGTGCCAGCAGTCGGACTAGCGGGAGGGCCTGGGACGAGCAGTACTTC. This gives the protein CASSRTSGRAWDEQYF.

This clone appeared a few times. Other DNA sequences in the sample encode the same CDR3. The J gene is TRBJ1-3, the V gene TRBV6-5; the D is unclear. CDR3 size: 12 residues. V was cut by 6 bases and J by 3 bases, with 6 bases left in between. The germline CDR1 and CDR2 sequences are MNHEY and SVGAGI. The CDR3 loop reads CASSRSGNTIYF. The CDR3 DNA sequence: TGTGCCAGCAGCCGGAGTGGAAACACCATATATTTT.

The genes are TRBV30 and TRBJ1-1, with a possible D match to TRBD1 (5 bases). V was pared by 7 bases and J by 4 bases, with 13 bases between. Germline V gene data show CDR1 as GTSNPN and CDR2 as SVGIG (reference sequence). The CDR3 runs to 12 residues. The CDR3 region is CALDRQGTEAFF. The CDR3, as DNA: TGTGCCTTAGACCGGCAGGGCACTGAAGCTTTCTTT.

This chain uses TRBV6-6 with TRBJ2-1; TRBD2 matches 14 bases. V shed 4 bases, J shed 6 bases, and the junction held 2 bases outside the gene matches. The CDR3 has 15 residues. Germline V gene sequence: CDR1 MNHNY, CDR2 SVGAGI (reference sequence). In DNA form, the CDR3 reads TGTGCCAGCAGTTGGACTAGCGGGAGGAGCAATGAGCAGTTCTTC. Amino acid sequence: CASSWTSGRSNEQFF.

The CDR3 coding sequence is TGCGCCAGCAGCCAAGAAACTAGCGGGAGTAATTTGAATGAGCAGTTCTTC. Its protein is CASSQETSGSNLNEQFF. The chain carries TRBV4-3 and TRBJ2-1; 11 bases are a match to TRBD2. V lost 0 bases and J lost 7; bases outside the gene matches: 8. This CDR3 has 17 amino acids. The germline gives CDR1 LGHNA, CDR2 YSLEER.

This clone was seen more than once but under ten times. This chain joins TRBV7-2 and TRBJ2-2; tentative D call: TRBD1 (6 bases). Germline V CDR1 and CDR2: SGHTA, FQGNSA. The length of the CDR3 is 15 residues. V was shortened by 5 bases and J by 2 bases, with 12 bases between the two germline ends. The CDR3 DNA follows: TGTGCCAGCAGCCCCCTACAGGGAAACACCGGGGAGCTGTTTTTT. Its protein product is CASSPLQGNTGELFF.

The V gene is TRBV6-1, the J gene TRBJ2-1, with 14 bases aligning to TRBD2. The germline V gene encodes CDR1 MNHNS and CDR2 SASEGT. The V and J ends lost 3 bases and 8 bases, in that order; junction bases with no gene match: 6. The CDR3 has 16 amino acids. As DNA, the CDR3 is TGTGCCAGCAGTGAGGCGGGACTAGCGGGAGACGATGAGCAGTTCTTC. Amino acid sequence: CASSEAGLAGDDEQFF.

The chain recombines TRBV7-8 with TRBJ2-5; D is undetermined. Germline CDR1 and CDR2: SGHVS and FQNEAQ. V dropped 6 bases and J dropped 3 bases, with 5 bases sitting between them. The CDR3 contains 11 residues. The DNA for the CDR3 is TGTGCCAGCAGGTCGGAAGAGACCCAGTACTTC. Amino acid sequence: CASRSEETQYF.

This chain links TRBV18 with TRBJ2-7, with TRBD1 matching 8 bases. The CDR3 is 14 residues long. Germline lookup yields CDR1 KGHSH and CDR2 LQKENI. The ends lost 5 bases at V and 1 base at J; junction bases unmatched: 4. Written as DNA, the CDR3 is TGTGCCAGCTCAGGGACAGGAAATTCCTACGAGCAGTACTTC. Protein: CASSGTGNSYEQYF.

CDR3 in amino acids: CASSLGQGNSPLHF. The CDR3 DNA is TGTGCCAGCAGCTTGGGGCAGGGAAACTCACCCCTCCACTTT. The V and J genes are TRBV5-8 and TRBJ1-6, with TRBD1 as a possible D gene (5 bases). Trimming took off 0 bases at V and 10 bases at J, with 11 bases between the two ends. Germline V gives CDR1 SGHTS, CDR2 YDEGEE. This CDR3 spans 14 amino acids.

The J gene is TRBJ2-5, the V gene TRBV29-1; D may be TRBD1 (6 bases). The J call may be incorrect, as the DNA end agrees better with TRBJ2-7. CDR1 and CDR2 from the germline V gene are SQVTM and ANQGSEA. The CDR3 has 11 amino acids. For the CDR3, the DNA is TGCAGCGGACAGGTCGCCTACGAGCAGTACTTC. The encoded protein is CSGQVAYEQYF.

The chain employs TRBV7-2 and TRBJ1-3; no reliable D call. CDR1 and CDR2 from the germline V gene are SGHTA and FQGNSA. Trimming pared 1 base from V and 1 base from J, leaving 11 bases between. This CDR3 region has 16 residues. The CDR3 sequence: CASSLGRARSGNTIYF. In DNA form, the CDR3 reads TGTGCCAGCAGCTTAGGGCGGGCAAGGTCTGGAAACACCATATATTTT. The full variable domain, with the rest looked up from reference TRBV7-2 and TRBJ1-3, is GAGVSQSPSNKVTEKGKDVELRCDPISGHTALYWYRQSLGQGLEFLIYFQGNSAPDKSGLPSDRFSAERTGGSVSTLTIQRTQQEDSAVYLCASSLGRARSGNTIYFGEGSWLTVV.

The CDR3 reads CASSGGQDTGELFF. In nucleotides, the CDR3 is TGTGCCAGCAGCGGCGGACAGGACACCGGGGAGCTGTTTTTT. The gene calls are TRBV5-4 and TRBJ2-2, with 7 bases matching TRBD1. The V segment lost 4 bases and the J segment 3 bases; nucleotides outside the gene matches: 3. Germline V gives CDR1 SGHNT, CDR2 YYREEE (reference sequence). The CDR3 loop spans 14 amino acids. Full variable domain (outside the CDR3, taken from reference TRBV5-4 and TRBJ2-2): ETGVTQSPTHLIKTRGQQVTLRCSSQSGHNTVSWYQQALGQGPQFIFQYYREEENGRGNFPPRFSGLQFPNYSSELNVNALELDDSALYLCASSGGQDTGELFFGEGSRLTVL.

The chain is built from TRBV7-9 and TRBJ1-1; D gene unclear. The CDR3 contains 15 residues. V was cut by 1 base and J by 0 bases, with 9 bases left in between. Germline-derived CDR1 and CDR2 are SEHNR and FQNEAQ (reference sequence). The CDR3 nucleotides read TGTGCCAGCAGCTTAGGGCAGGCGTTGAACACTGAAGCTTTCTTT. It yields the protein CASSLGQALNTEAFF.